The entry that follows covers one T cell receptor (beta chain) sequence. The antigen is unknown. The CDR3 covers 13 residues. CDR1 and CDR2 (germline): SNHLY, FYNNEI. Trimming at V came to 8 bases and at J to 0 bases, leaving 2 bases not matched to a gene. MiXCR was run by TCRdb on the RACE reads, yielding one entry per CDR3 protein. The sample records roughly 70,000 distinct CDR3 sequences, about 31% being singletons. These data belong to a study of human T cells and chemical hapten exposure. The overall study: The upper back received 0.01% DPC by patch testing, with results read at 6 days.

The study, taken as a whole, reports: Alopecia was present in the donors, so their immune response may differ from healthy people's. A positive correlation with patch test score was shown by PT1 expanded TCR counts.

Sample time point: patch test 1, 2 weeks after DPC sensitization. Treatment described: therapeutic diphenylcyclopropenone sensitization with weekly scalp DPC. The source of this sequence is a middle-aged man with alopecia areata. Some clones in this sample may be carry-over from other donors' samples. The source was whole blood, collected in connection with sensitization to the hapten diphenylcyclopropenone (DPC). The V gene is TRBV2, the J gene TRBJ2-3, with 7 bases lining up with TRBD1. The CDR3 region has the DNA TGTGCCAGCCGACAGGGCAGCACAGATACGCAGTATTTT. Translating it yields CASRQGSTDTQYF.